The T cell receptor beta chain described here comes from a study of blood T cell repertoires in COVID-19. Whole-study context: Italy, Spain and the United States were the sources of the convalescent and acute COVID-19 samples. T cells, B-cell-depleted T cells, or PBMCs supplied cDNA or gDNA.

Germline lookup yields CDR1 LGHNA and CDR2 YSLEER. V lost 4 bases, J lost 5 bases, and 11 bases lay in between. The CDR3 extends over 13 amino acids. Source study methods: Amplification of reference gene primers provided the estimated nucleated cell counts. Profiled with immunoSEQ multiplex PCR; TCRdb holds only in-frame clones, not every one. That table furnishes V, J and clone size, whereas the DNA furnished D and trimming. Of 66,000 or so clones listed, 80% are singletons. Sample: peripheral blood. The sequence was obtained from a human donor in a cohort sampled during active COVID-19. The J gene is TRBJ2-5, the V gene TRBV4-3, with D unresolved. CDR3 loop: CASSLNTGETQYF. CDR3 nucleotide sequence: TGCGCCAGCAGCCTTAATACTGGTGAGACCCAGTACTTC.